The rows below give T cell receptor beta chains drawn from one sample of a study of cytomegalovirus exposure and HLA in healthy donors. Data came from immunoSEQ multiplex PCR; TCRdb stores just in-frame clones and leaves some out. The table includes around 200,000 clones, 84% detected once. The sample consisted of PBMCs. Receptor source: a girl aged 2-10 years in good health and CMV-seropositive. The CDR3 runs from the conserved cysteine through the conserved F or W. The D gene is left open where the match is weak. Size is stated for part of the rows, as once, few or many counts, or as a class when the clone is expanded.

v_gene	len	j_gene	d_gene	abundance	CDR3aa	CDR3nt
TRBV6-5	12	TRBJ2-2	NA	NA	CASSQGIGELFF	TGTGCCAGCAGTCAGGGGATCGGGGAGCTGTTTTTT
TRBV10-3	16	TRBJ1-1	TRBD1	NA	CAISPGTGGGLTEAFF	TGTGCCATCAGCCCAGGGACAGGGGGCGGATTAACTGAAGCTTTCTTT
TRBV6-5	12	TRBJ2-5	NA	NA	CSCRRGGETQYF	TGTTCCTGTAGGAGGGGGGGGGAGACCCAGTACTTC
TRBV9	12	TRBJ2-7	NA	NA	CASSRSPGEQYF	TGTGCCAGCAGCCGTTCCCCGGGGGAGCAGTACTTC
TRBV30	14	TRBJ1-6	NA	NA	CAWSYRGGNSPLHF	TGTGCCTGGAGTTATCGGGGTGGGAATTCACCCCTCCACTTT
TRBV19	15	TRBJ2-1	TRBD2	NA	CASRPSGRAYNEQFF	TGTGCCAGTAGACCCAGCGGGAGGGCTTACAATGAGCAGTTCTTC
TRBV2	13	TRBJ1-1	NA	NA	CATGGYGGGSAFF	TGTGCCACCGGAGGGTACGGGGGTGGTTCGGCTTTCTTT
TRBV4-1	15	TRBJ1-4	TRBD1	few	CASSQDLDRVEKLFF	TGCGCCAGCAGCCAAGATCTGGACAGGGTGGAAAAACTGTTTTTT
TRBV30	15	TRBJ1-2	NA	few	CAWSDPRRGNYGYTF	TGTGCCTGGAGTGACCCAAGGAGAGGAAACTATGGCTACACCTTC
TRBV9	19	TRBJ2-3	NA	NA	CASSAHKTGDYRSTDTQYF	TGTGCCAGCAGTGCACATAAGACCGGAGACTACAGAAGCACAGATACGCAGTATTTT
TRBV19	15	TRBJ1-1	TRBD1	NA	CASSPPDRVGTEAFF	TGTGCCAGTAGTCCTCCCGACAGGGTTGGCACTGAAGCTTTCTTT
TRBV25-1	13	TRBJ2-7	NA	once	CASSVGVVDEQYF	TGTGCCAGCAGTGTCGGGGTGGTCGACGAGCAGTACTTC
TRBV18	13	TRBJ1-1	TRBD1	NA	CASSATGGTEAFF	TGTGCCAGCTCAGCGACAGGGGGCACTGAAGCTTTCTTT